This T cell receptor beta chain derives from a study of T-cell reconstitution after alpha-beta-depleted transplantation in children. Study findings and constraints: One year post-transplant, T-cell counts and diversity were largely derived from T cells produced anew.

The CDR3 is 16 residues long. Germline loops: CDR1 MNHEY, CDR2 SMNVEV (reference sequence). J lost 4 bases, V lost 5 bases, and 10 bases had no gene match. Preparation of the TCRbeta library involved a method that used unique molecular identifiers. TCRdb reanalysed the PCR reads using MiXCR and keeps one entry per CDR3 protein. The profile shows about 460,000 distinct CDR3 sequences, roughly a tenth of them singletons. This clonotype occurred many times. What it recognizes is unknown. The starting material was PBMCs, obtained before TCRalphabeta/CD19-depleted stem cell transplant. This sequence originates from a child aged 2 to 15 with inherited bone marrow failure, due to receive a stem cell transplant. J is TRBJ2-3 and V is TRBV27, with 9 bases fitting TRBD2. This chain's CDR3 is CASSTSSGEVADTQYF. The CDR3, as DNA: TGTGCCAGCAGTACATCTAGCGGGGAGGTGGCAGATACGCAGTATTTT.